The present T cell receptor beta chain was sequenced within a study of human T cells and chemical hapten exposure. Germline V gives CDR1 SQVTM, CDR2 ANQGSEA. V dropped 6 bases and J dropped 4; count of bases not matched to a gene: 9. This CDR3 has 14 residues. This clonotype was seen a few times. Individual cDNA molecules received unique molecular identifiers in the library. TCRdb fed the RACE reads into MiXCR, producing one record per CDR3 protein. Of hundreds of thousands of distinct CDR3 sequences listed, roughly 6% are singletons. As for time point: patch test 2, 6 weeks after DPC sensitization. Treatment defined: therapeutic diphenylcyclopropenone sensitization with weekly scalp DPC.

The sequence derives from a young woman with alopecia areata. Some clones in this sample may be carry-over from other donors' samples. The source was whole blood, collected in connection with sensitization to the hapten diphenylcyclopropenone (DPC). This chain joins TRBV29-1 and TRBJ1-2; 9 bases fit TRBD1. CDR3 in amino acids: CSVGGTGQGYGYTF. The CDR3 bases are TGCAGCGTCGGAGGGACAGGGCAAGGCTATGGCTACACCTTC.